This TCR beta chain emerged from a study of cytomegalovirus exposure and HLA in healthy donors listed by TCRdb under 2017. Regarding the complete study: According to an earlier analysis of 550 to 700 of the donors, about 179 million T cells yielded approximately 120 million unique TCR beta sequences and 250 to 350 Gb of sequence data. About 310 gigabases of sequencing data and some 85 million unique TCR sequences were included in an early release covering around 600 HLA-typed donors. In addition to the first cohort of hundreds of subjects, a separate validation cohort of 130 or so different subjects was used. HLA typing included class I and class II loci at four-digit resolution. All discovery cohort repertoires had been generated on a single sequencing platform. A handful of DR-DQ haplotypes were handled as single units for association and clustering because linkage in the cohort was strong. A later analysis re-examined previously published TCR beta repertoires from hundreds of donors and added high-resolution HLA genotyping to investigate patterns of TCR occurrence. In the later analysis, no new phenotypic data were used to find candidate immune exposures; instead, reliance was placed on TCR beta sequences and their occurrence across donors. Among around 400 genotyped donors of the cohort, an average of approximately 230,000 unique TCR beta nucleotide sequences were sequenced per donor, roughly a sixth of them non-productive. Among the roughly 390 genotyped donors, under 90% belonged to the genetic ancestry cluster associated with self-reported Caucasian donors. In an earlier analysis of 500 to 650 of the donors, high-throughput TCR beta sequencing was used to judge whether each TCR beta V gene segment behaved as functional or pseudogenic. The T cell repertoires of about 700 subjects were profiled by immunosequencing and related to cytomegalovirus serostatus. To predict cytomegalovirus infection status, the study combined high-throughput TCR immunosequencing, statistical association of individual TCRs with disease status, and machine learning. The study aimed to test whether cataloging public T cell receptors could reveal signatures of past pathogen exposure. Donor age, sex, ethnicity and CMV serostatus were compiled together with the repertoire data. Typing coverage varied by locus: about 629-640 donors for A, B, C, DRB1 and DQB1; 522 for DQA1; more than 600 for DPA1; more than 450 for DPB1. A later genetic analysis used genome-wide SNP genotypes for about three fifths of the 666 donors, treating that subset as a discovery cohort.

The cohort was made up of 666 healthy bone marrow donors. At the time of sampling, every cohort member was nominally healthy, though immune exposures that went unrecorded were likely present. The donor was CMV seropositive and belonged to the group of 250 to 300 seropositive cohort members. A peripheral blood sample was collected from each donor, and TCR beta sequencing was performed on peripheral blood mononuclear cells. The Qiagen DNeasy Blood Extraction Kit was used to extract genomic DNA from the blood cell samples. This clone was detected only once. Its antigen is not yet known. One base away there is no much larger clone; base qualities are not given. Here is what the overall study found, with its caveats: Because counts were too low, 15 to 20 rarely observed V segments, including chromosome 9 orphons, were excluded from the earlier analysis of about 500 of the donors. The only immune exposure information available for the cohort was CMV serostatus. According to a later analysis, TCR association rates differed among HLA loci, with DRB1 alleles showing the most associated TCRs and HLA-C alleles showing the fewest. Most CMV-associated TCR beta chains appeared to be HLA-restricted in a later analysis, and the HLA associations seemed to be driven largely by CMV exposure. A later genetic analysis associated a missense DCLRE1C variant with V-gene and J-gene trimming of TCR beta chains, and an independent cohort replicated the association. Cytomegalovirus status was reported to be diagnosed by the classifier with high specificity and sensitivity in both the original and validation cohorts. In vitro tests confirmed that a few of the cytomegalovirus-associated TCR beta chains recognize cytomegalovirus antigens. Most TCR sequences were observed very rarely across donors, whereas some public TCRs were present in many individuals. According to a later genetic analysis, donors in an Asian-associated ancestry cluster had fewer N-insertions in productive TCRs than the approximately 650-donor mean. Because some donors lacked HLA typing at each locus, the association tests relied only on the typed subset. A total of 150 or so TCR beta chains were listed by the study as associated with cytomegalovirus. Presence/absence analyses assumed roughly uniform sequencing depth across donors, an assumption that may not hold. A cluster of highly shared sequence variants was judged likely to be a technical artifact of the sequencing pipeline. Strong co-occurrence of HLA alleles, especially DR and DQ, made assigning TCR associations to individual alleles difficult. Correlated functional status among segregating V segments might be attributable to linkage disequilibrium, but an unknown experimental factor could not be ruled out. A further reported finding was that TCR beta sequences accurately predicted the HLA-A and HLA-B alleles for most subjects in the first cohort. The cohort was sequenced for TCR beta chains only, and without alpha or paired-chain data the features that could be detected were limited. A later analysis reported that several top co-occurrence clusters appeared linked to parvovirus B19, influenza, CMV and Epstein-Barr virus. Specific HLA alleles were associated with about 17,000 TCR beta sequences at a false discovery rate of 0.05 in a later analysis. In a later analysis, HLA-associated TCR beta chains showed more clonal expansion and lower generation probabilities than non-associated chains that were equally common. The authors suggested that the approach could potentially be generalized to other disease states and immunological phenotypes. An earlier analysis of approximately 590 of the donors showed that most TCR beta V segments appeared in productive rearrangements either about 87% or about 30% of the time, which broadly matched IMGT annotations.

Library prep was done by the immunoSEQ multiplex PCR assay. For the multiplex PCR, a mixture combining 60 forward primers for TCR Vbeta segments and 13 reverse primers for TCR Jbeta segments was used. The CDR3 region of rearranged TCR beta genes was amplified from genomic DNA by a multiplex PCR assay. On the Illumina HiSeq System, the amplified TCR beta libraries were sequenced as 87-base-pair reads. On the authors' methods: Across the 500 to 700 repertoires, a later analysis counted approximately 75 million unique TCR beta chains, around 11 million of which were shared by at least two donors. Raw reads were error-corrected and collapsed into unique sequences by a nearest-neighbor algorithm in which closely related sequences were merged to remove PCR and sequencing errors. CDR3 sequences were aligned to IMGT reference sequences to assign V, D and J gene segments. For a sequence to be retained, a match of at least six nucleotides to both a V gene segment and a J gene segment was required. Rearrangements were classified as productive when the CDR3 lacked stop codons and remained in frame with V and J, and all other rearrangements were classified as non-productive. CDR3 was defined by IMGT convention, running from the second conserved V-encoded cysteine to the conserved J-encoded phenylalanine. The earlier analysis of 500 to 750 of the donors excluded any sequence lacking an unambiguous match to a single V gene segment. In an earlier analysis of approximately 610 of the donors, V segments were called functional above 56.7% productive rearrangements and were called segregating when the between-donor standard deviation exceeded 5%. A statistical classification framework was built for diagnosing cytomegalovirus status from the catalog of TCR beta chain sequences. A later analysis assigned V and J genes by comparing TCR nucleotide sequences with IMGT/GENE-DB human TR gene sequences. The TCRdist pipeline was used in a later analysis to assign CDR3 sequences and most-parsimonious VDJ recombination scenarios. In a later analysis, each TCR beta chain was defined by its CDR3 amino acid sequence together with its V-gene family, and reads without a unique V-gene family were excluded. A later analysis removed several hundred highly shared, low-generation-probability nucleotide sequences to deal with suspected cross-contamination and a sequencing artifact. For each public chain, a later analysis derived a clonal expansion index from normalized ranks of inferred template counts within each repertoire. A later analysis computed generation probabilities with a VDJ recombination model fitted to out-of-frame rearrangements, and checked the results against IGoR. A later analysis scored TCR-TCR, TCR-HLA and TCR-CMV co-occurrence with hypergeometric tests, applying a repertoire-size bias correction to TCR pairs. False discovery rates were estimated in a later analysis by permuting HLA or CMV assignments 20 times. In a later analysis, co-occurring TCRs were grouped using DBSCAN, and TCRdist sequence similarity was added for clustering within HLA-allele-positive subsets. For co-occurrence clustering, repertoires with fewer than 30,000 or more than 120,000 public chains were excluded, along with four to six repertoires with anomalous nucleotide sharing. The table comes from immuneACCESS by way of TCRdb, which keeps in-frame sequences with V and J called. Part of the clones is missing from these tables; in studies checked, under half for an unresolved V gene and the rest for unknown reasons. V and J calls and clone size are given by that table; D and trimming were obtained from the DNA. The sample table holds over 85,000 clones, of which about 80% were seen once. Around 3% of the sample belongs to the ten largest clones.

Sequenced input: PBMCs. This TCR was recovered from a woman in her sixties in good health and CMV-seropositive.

The nucleotide sequence reads as follows: TGTGCCAGCAGCTTTCTCTATGAGCAGTTCTTC. It is translated as CASSFLYEQFF. The sequence is built from TRBV7-9 and TRBJ2-1, with the D gene not confidently named. Based on the germline V gene (reference sequence), the CDR1 and CDR2 sequences are SEHNR and FQNEAQ. Including cysteine and phenylalanine, the CDR3 has 11 amino acids. Left in the record is the CDR3 DNA by itself, 33 bases read in frame from the first base. The V end loses 3 bases and the J end loses 8 bases, and a stretch of 5 bases separates them. Joined to the reference TRBV7-9 and TRBJ2-1 proteins, this CDR3 gives the full variable domain: DTGVSQNPRHKITKRGQNVTFRCDPISEHNRLYWYRQTLGQGPEFLTYFQNEAQLEKSRLLSDRFSAERPKGSFSTLEIQRTEQGDSAMYLCASSFLYEQFFGPGTRLTVL.